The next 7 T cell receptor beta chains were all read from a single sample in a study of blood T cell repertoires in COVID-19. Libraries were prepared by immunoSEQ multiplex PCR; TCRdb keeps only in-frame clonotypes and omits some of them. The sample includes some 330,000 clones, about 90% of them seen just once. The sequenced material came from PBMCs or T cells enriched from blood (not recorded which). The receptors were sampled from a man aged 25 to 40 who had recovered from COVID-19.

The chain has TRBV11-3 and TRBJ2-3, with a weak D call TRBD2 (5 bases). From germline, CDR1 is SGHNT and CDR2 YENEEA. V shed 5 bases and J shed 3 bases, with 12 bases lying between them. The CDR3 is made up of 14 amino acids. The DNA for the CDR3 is TGTGCCAGCAGCACACCGGGGTTGACAGATACGCAGTATTTT. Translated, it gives CASSTPGLTDTQYF.

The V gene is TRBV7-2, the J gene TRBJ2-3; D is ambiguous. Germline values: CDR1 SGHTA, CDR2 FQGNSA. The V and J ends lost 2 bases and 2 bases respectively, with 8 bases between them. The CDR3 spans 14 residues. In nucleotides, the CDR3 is TGTGCCAGCAGCTTACGGTATCCCACAGATACGCAGTATTTT. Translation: CASSLRYPTDTQYF.

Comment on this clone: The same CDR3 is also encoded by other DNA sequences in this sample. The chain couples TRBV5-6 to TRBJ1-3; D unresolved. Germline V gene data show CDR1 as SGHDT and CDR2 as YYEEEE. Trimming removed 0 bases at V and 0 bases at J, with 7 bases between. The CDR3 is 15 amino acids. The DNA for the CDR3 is TGTGCCAGCAGCTTGGGACATATCTCTGGAAACACCATATATTTT. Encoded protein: CASSLGHISGNTIYF.

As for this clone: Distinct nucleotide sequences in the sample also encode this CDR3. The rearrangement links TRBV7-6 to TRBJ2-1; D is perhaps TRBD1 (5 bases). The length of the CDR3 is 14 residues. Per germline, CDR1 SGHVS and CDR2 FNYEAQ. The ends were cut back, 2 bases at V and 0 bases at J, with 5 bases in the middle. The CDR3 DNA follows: TGTGCCAGCAGCTTAAGGGGCTCCTACAATGAGCAGTTCTTC. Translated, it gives CASSLRGSYNEQFF.

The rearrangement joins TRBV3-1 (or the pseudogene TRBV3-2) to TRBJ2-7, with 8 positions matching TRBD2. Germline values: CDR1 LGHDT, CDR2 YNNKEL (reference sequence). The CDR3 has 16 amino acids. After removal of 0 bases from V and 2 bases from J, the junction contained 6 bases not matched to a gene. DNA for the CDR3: TGTGCCAGCAGCCAAGACTCGCTAGCGGGTACCTACGAGCAGTACTTC. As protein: CASSQDSLAGTYEQYF.

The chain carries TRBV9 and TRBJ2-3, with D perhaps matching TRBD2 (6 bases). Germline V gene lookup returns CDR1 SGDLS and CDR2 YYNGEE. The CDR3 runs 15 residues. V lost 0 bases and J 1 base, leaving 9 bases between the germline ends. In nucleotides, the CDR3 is TGTGCCAGCAGCGTAGTGGGGGGAGGCACAGATACGCAGTATTTT. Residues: CASSVVGGGTDTQYF.

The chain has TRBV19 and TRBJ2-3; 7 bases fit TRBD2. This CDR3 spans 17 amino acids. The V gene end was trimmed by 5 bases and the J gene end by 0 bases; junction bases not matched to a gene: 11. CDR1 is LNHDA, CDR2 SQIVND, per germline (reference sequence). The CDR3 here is CASSRYSGLGSTDTQYF. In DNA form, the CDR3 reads TGTGCCAGTAGTCGCTACTCCGGACTAGGGAGCACAGATACGCAGTATTTT.